The following is a T cell receptor beta chain sequence with its context. No antigen is known for it. No base-level quality is on record; no much larger clone is a single base apart. The sample comes from a study of shared clonotypes between healthy human individuals (dated by TCRdb to the early 2020s). Turning to the overall study: A couple of women and three men aged 18 to 49 years were included in the cohort. The study deeply sequenced blood TCR repertoires of about five healthy adults to estimate repertoire size and the extent of clonotype sharing between individuals. Different laboratories and diverse techniques were used to prepare libraries and sequence TCR repertoires, to increase sequencing depth and limit assay-specific biases. Between about 0.9 and 9 billion PBMCs per donor were obtained by leukapheresis. The study at large found these results: The genetic and exposure-history diversity represented was limited by the small number of donors. Based on pairwise subsampling, the degree of clonotype sharing among donors was expected to be affected by sequencing depth. Only blood was sampled, and tissue TCR repertoires likely differ from those in blood.

TCR CDR3 regions were amplified from genomic DNA by multiplex PCR using the deep immunoSEQ assay. Extracted genomic DNA from each cell subset was distributed evenly across all wells of several immunoSEQ 96-well plates, and each plate was treated as a replicate. Each replicate PCR for unsorted PBMC received 250 to 300 ng genomic DNA, equal to about 30,000 T cell genomes. Ten immunoSEQ deep assay plates were used to sequence the unsorted PBMC genomic DNA. Purified libraries were measured with a Qubit 3.0 fluorometer, size-checked on a Bioanalyzer 2100, and measured again with the KAPA Library Quantification kit. Each immunoSEQ 96-well plate was sequenced on its own single-read 150-cycle Illumina NextSeq 550 flow cell. The authors' analysis ran thus. Because the immunoSEQ output held only junctional sequences and lacked quality scores, the filtering could not match the filtering applied to full-length reads. Sequences were annotated with PyIR, a Python wrapper for IgBLAST v1.9, and V/J genes and CDR3 were assigned using IMGT germline references. Reads were filtered out if the reads had weak V/J assignments (E-value above 1e-6), no CDR3, stop codons, out-of-frame junctions, or ambiguous translated residues. V3J clonotypes were defined by identical inferred V gene, J gene, and CDR3 amino acid sequence. The percentage overlap between two repertoires was calculated by dividing the number of shared unique clonotypes by the size of the smaller repertoire. Three approaches were used to assess repertoire richness: RTK rarefaction, the Chao1 estimator, and Recon v2.1 estimates of unobserved clonotypes. The source is immuneACCESS, and TCRdb retained only in-frame sequences with V and J called. Part of the clones is not carried over; for the studies checked, unresolved V genes explain less than half of this, and the remainder is unexplained. That table furnishes V, J and clone size, whereas the DNA furnished D and trimming. This sample holds 450,000 to 550,000 clones; 75% to 85% were observed only once. The ten largest clones add up to over 10% of the sample.

Including the terminal cysteine and phenylalanine, the CDR3 comprises 13 residues. CDR3 DNA only is kept here, 39 bases in frame from base 1. Based on the germline V gene (reference sequence), the CDR1 and CDR2 sequences are LNHDA and SQIVND. Trimming accounts for 10 bases at V and 3 bases at J, while the number of junction bases matched to no gene is 6. The donors were healthy, HIV-negative adults who had no recently reported acute infections or vaccinations. Every donor was a Caucasian adult living in Nashville, Tennessee, USA. In the unsorted samples, approximately 82 million PBMCs were counted, and genomic DNA was extracted using the QIAamp DNA Blood Mini kit. After blood collection by leukapheresis, PBMCs were isolated using Ficoll-Histopaque density gradient centrifugation and then cryopreserved in the vapor phase of liquid nitrogen.

The chain is made from TRBV19 and TRBJ1-3, with TRBD1 matching 7 junction bases. Sequencing input: PBMCs. The sequence derives from a middle-aged woman in good health. Some clones in this sample may be carry-over from other donors' samples. The nucleotide sequence reads TGTGCCACCTCGGACAGGCATGGAAACACCATATATTTT. Its translation reads: CATSDRHGNTIYF.